One sample yielded the 17 T cell receptor beta chains listed below, sequenced in a study of blood T cell repertoires in COVID-19. The repertoire was sequenced with immunoSEQ multiplex PCR; TCRdb's copy has only in-frame clones and lacks some. Of around 250,000 clones listed, around four fifths are singletons. The sample was peripheral blood. Source of these receptors: a man of 80 years or more with acute or convalescent COVID-19.

The chain employs TRBV6-5 and TRBJ1-2, with D possibly being TRBD1 (6 bases). The CDR3 runs to 13 residues. The germline gives CDR1 MNHEY, CDR2 SVGAGI. V gave up 10 bases and J gave up 4 bases, with 16 bases separating them. The CDR3 sequence: CATRTVGPYGYTF. For the CDR3, the DNA is TGTGCCACCAGGACAGTAGGACCCTATGGCTACACCTTC.

This clone came up a few times. This sequence joins TRBV28 and TRBJ2-1; TRBD1 is a possible D gene (6 bases). Trimming removed 6 bases from V and 2 bases from J, with 11 bases in between. In germline, CDR1 is MDHEN, CDR2 SYDVKM. This CDR3 has 14 residues. The chain's CDR3 is CASRYGTTYNEQFF. The CDR3 DNA is TGTGCCAGCAGATACGGGACAACCTACAATGAGCAGTTCTTC.

The chain uses TRBV3-1 (or the pseudogene TRBV3-2) and TRBJ2-1; 8 bases fit TRBD2. The CDR3 consists of 16 residues. The trim removed 3 bases at V and 3 bases at J, leaving 7 bases unmatched. Germline values: CDR1 LGHDT, CDR2 YNNKEL (reference sequence). The CDR3 bases are TGTGCCAGCAGCCACCGGGGGAGCGGGAGCTACAATGAGCAGTTCTTC. Translation gives CASSHRGSGSYNEQFF.

The rearrangement joins TRBV5-8 to TRBJ1-6, with 7 bases identical to TRBD1. V was pared by 0 bases and J by 7 bases, with 7 bases of the junction left unmatched. Per the germline V gene, CDR1 is SGHTS and CDR2 is YDEGEE. The CDR3 sequence is 16 residues long. In nucleotides, the CDR3 is TGTGCCAGCAGCTTGGATTTCGGGACAGTCAATTCACCCCTCCACTTT. Its translation is CASSLDFGTVNSPLHF. Full variable domain (missing parts from reference TRBV5-8 and TRBJ1-6): EAGVTQSPTHLIKTRGQQATLRCSPISGHTSVYWYQQALGLGLQFLLWYDEGEERNRGNFPPRFSGRQFPNYSSELNVNALELEDSALYLCASSLDFGTVNSPLHFGNGTRLTVT.

The CDR3 bases are TGTGCCAGCAGTTCCCAGACGGGACAGGGTAACACTGAAGCTTTCTTT. It yields the protein CASSSQTGQGNTEAFF. This chain uses TRBV28 with TRBJ1-1; 9 bases are a match to TRBD1. The CDR3 has 16 amino acids. Germline CDR1 MDHEN, CDR2 SYDVKM. Germline trimming cut 4 bases from V and 2 bases from J; bases unmatched to any gene: 8.

This sequence joins TRBV4-1 and TRBJ2-2; tentatively, D is TRBD2 (6 bases). The CDR3 is 19 amino acids. With 1 base removed from V and 0 bases from J, the gap between germline ends came to 18 bases. The V gene's germline CDR1 is MGHRA and CDR2 YSYEKL. The CDR3 region has the DNA TGCGCCAGCAGCCAAGCCGGTTTTGGGCGGGGCGCGAACACCGGGGAGCTGTTTTTT. Protein: CASSQAGFGRGANTGELFF.

This chain joins TRBV11-2 and TRBJ2-1; weak D call: TRBD2 (5 bases). Trimming took 1 base from V and 11 from J, leaving 15 bases between them. Germline CDR1 and CDR2: SGHAT and FQNNGV. The CDR3 length is 14 residues. The DNA of the CDR3 is TGTGCCAGCAGCTTAGGCGCGGGCCAAATGAAGCAGTTCTTC. Translated, it gives CASSLGAGQMKQFF.

The CDR3 sequence: CASRDRGQNTEAFF. As DNA, the CDR3 is TGTGCCAGCAGGGACAGGGGACAGAACACTGAAGCTTTCTTT. The chain carries TRBV2 and TRBJ1-1; 9 bases fit TRBD1. The V gene end was trimmed by 6 bases and the J gene end by 1 base; junction bases not matched to a gene: 3. Germline V gene data show CDR1 as SNHLY and CDR2 as FYNNEI. The CDR3 covers 14 residues.

This chain connects TRBV28 to TRBJ1-3, with D unresolved. Germline V gene data show CDR1 as MDHEN and CDR2 as SYDVKM. The CDR3 covers 15 residues. Trimming shortened V by 6 bases and J by 0 bases, and 12 bases separated the two germline ends. The CDR3 region has the DNA TGTGCCAGCAGCGTACCCGCAGGCTCTGGAAACACCATATATTTT. Protein sequence: CASSVPAGSGNTIYF.

The genes are TRBV19 and TRBJ2-7; TRBD2 aligns across 7 bases. The V gene end was trimmed by 1 base and the J gene end by 2 bases; junction bases not matched to a gene: 5. Germline CDR1 reads LNHDA; CDR2 reads SQIVND (reference sequence). The CDR3 consists of 15 residues. CDR3 region: CASSIVGGSAYEQYF. In DNA form, the CDR3 reads TGTGCCAGTAGTATAGTGGGCGGGAGCGCCTACGAGCAGTACTTC.

This clone was counted a single time. The V and J genes are TRBV7-2 and TRBJ1-3, with D perhaps TRBD1 (6 bases). Germline V lookup: CDR1 SGHTA, CDR2 FQGNSA. The V gene lost 3 bases and the J gene lost 0 bases, with 12 bases spanning the gap. The CDR3 runs 16 residues. Here the CDR3 DNA reads TGTGCCAGCAGCTTGTCACAGGGTTTCTCTGGAAACACCATATATTTT. Translation: CASSLSQGFSGNTIYF.

The genes are TRBV28 and TRBJ1-6; unclear D gene. V lost 2 bases to trimming and J lost 6 bases, with 8 bases between them. Looked up from germline, CDR1 is MDHEN and CDR2 is SYDVKM. The CDR3 contains 14 residues. The DNA for the CDR3 is TGTGCCAGCAGTTTACGCAGTGGTAATTCACCCCTCCACTTT. This encodes CASSLRSGNSPLHF.

The CDR3 DNA follows: TGTGCCAGCAGTTTTGTTTTGGGGACAGGGCAGGAGCAGTACTTC. Protein: CASSFVLGTGQEQYF. This chain uses TRBV27 with TRBJ2-7; 9 nucleotides match TRBD1. The CDR3 loop spans 15 amino acids. CDR1 is MNHEY and CDR2 is SMNVEV in the germline V gene (reference sequence). The V and J ends lost 3 bases and 7 bases, in that order; junction bases with no gene match: 10.

Regarding this clone: The same CDR3 is also encoded by other DNA sequences in this sample. The V gene is TRBV3-1 (or the pseudogene TRBV3-2), the J gene TRBJ2-5, with TRBD2 as a possible D gene (5 bases). The CDR3 sequence is 12 residues long. Germline V gene sequence: CDR1 LGHDT, CDR2 YNNKEL (reference sequence). Trimming left V 1 base short and J 5 bases short, with 5 bases between. This CDR3 reads CASSQVAETQYF. The CDR3 DNA is TGTGCCAGCAGCCAAGTAGCGGAGACCCAGTACTTC.

This clone was detected a few times. V and J are TRBV2 and TRBJ1-2; D perhaps matches TRBD1 (5 bases). Per germline, CDR1 SNHLY and CDR2 FYNNEI. The V end was cut by 7 bases, the J end by 0 bases, with 12 bases between. The CDR3 consists of 14 residues. As DNA, the CDR3 is TGTGCCAGCAAACAGGATACCACTAACTATGGCTACACCTTC. Protein sequence: CASKQDTTNYGYTF.

This sequence joins TRBV4-2 and TRBJ2-3; 8 positions match TRBD1. The CDR3 covers 18 residues. Germline V gene lookup returns CDR1 LGHNA and CDR2 YNFKEQ. V lost 1 base, J lost 3 bases, and 12 bases stayed unmatched. The DNA of the CDR3 is TGTGCCAGCAGCCAAGCCGACTTTCCGGGACAGGAGACAGATACGCAGTATTTT. Amino acids: CASSQADFPGQETDTQYF.

This clone was picked up a small number of times. The V and J genes are TRBV2 and TRBJ2-1; D is perhaps TRBD2 (5 bases). The length of the CDR3 is 15 residues. From germline, CDR1 is SNHLY and CDR2 FYNNEI. The V end lost 1 base, the J end lost 1 base, and 8 bases lay between the germline ends. CDR3 sequence (DNA): TGTGCCAGCAGTGAAGACGGGATTTCCTACAATGAGCAGTTCTTC. This sequence encodes CASSEDGISYNEQFF.